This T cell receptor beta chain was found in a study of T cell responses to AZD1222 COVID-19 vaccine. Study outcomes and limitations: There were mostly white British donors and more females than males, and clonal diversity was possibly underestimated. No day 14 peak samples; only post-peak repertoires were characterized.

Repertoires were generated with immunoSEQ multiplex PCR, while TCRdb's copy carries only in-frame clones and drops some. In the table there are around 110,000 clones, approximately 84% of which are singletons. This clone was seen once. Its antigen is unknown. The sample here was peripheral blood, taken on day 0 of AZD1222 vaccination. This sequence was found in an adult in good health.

The CDR3 protein is CASSDSTTNYGYTF. The CDR3 nucleotides read TGTGCCAGCAGCGACAGTACCACTAACTATGGCTACACCTTC. The rearrangement uses TRBV28 and TRBJ1-2, with a tentative D call TRBD1 (5 bases). Germline values: CDR1 MDHEN, CDR2 SYDVKM. The CDR3 covers 14 residues. V was clipped by 6 bases and J by 0 bases, with 11 bases between them.